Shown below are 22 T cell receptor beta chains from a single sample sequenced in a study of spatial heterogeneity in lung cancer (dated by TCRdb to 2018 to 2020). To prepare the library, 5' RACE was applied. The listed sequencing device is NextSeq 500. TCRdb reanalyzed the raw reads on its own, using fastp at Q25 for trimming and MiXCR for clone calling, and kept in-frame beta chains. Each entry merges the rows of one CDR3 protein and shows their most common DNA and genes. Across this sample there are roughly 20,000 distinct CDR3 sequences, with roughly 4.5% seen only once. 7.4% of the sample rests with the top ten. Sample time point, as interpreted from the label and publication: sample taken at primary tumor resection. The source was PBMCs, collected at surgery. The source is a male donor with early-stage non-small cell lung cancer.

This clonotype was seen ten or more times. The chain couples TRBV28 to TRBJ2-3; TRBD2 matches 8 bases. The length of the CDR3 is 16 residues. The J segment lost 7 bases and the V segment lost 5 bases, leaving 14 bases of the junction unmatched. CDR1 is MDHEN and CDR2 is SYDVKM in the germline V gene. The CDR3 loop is CASSLQSGGAKNTQYF. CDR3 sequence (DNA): TGTGCCAGCAGTCTCCAGTCGGGGGGGGCGAAAAATACGCAGTATTTT.

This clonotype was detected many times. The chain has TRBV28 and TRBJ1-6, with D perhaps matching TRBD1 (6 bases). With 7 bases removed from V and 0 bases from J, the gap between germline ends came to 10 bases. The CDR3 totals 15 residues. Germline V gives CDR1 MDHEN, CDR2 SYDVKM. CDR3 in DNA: TGTGCCAGCATCGACAGGAGCTCCTATAATTCACCCCTCCACTTT. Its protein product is CASIDRSSYNSPLHF.

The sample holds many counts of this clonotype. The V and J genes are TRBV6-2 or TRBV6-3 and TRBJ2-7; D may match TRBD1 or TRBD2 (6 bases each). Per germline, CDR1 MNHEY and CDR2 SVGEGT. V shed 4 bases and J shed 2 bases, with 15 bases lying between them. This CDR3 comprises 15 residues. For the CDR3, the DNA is TGTGCCAGCAGTTCACCCGGGGGCACCCCCTACGAGCAGTACTTC. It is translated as CASSSPGGTPYEQYF.

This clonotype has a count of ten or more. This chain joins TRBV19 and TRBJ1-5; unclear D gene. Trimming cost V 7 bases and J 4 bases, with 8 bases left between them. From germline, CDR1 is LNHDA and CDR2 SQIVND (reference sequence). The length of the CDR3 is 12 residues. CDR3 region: CASNDGNQPQHF. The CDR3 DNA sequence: TGTGCCAGTAATGACGGGAATCAGCCCCAGCATTTT.

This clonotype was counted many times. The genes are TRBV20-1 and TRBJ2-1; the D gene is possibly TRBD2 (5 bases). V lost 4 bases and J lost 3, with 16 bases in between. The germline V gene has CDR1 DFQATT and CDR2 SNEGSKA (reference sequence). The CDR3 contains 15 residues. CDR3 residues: CSATERSRSYNEQFF. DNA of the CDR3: TGCAGTGCTACCGAGCGGAGCCGAAGCTACAATGAGCAGTTCTTC.

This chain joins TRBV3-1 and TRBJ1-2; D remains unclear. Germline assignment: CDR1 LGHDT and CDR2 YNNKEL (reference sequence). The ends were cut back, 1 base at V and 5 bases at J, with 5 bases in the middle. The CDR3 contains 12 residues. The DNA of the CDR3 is TGTGCCAGCAGCCAAGTACCTTATGGCTACACCTTC. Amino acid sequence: CASSQVPYGYTF. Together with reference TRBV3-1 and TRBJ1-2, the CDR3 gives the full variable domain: DTAVSQTPKYLVTQMGNDKSIKCEQNLGHDTMYWYKQDSKKFLKIMFSYNNKELIINETVPNRFSPKSPDKAHLNLHINSLELGDSAVYFCASSQVPYGYTFGSGTRLTVV.

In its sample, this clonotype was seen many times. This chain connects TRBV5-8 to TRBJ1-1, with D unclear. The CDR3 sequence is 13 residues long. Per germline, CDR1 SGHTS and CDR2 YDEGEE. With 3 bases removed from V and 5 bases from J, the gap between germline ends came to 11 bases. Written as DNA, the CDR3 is TGTGCCAGCAGCTCAAAGGTAGGAACTGAAGCTTTCTTT. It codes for CASSSKVGTEAFF. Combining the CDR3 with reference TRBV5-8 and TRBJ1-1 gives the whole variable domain EAGVTQSPTHLIKTRGQQATLRCSPISGHTSVYWYQQALGLGLQFLLWYDEGEERNRGNFPPRFSGRQFPNYSSELNVNALELEDSALYLCASSSKVGTEAFFGQGTRLTVV.

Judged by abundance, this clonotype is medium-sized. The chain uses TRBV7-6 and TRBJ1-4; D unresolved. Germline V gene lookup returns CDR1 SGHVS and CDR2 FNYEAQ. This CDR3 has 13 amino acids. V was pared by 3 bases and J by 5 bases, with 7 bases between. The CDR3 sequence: CASSLVTNEKLFF. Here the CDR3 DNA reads TGTGCCAGCAGCTTGGTGACAAATGAAAAACTGTTTTTT.

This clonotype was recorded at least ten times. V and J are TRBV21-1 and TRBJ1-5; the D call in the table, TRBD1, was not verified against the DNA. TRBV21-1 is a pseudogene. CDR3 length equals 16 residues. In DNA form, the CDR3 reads TGTGCCAGCAGCAAAATCGAGTGGGACAGGGGCCAGCCCCAGCATTTT. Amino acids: CASSKIEWDRGQPQHF.

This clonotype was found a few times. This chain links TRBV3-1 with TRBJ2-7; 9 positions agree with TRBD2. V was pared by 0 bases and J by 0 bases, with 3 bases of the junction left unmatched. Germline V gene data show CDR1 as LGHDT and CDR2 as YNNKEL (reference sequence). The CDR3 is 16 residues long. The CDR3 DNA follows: TGTGCCAGCAGCCAAGAGTATAGCGGGAGCTCCTACGAGCAGTACTTC. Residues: CASSQEYSGSSYEQYF.

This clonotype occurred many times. CDR3 in amino acids: CASSLTVNEQFF. The CDR3 DNA follows: TGTGCCAGCAGCTTGACCGTCAATGAGCAGTTCTTC. This chain links TRBV11-3 with TRBJ2-1; D not certain. V lost 3 bases and J 6 bases, leaving 6 bases between the germline ends. This CDR3 is 12 amino acids long. Germline V gene sequence: CDR1 SGHNT, CDR2 YENEEA.

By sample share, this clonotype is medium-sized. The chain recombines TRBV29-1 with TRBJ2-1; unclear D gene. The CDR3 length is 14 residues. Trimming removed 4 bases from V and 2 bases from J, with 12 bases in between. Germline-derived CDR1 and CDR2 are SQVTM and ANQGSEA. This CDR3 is CSVASLTAYNEQFF. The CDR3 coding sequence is TGCAGCGTTGCGTCCCTCACAGCCTACAATGAGCAGTTCTTC.

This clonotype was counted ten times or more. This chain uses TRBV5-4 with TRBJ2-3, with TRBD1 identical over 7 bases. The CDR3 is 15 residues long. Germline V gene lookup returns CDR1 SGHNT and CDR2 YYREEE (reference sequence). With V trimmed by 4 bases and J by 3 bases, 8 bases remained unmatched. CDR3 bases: TGTGCCAGCAGCCTTCCCGGGACAGAAACAGATACGCAGTATTTT. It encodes CASSLPGTETDTQYF.

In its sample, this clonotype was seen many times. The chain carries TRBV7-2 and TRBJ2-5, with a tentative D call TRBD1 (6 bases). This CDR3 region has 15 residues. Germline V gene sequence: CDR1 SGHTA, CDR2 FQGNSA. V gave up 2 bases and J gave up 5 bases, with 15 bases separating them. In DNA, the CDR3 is TGTGCCAGCAGCTTAATGTCAGGGGCATGGGAGACCCAGTACTTC. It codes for CASSLMSGAWETQYF.

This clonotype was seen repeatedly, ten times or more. The CDR3 loop reads CASSAGLAGHTDTQYF. DNA of the CDR3: TGTGCCAGCAGTGCAGGACTAGCGGGGCACACAGATACGCAGTATTTT. This chain joins TRBV25-1 and TRBJ2-3, with TRBD2 identical over 12 bases. The length of the CDR3 is 16 residues. The ends lost 4 bases at V and 2 bases at J; junction bases unmatched: 4. The V gene's germline CDR1 is MGHDK and CDR2 SYGVNS.

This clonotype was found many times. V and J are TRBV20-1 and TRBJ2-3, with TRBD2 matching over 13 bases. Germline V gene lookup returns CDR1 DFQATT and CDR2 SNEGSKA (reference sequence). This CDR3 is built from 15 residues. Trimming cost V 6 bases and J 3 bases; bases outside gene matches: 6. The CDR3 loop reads CSAPQGLAGTDTQYF. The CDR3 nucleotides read TGCAGTGCCCCTCAGGGACTAGCGGGAACAGATACGCAGTATTTT.

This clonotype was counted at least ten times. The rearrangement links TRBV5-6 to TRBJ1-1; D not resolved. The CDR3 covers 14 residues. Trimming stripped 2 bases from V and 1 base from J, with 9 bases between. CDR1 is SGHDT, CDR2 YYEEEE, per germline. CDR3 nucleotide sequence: TGTGCCAGCAGCTTCGACGGTCGGAACACTGAAGCTTTCTTT. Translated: CASSFDGRNTEAFF.

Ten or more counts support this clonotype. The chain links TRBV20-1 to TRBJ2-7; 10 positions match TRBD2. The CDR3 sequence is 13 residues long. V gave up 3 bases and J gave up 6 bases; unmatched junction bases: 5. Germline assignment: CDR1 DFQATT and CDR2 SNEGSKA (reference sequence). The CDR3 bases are TGCAGTGCTAGGAGAGCGGGAGGGAGCGAGCAGTACTTC. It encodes CSARRAGGSEQYF.

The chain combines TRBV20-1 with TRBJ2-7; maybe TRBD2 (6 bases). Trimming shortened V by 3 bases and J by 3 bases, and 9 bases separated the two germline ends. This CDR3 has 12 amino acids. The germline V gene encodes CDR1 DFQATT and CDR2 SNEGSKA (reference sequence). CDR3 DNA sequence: TGCAGTGCTAGTAGCGGCTTCTACGAGCAGTACTTC. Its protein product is CSASSGFYEQYF.

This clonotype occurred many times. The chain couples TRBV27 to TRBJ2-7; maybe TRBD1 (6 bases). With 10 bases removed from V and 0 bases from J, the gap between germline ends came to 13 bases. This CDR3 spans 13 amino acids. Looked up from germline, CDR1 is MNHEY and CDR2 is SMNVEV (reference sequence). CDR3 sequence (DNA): TGTGCCAAGCCACAGGGCCCCTCCTACGAGCAGTACTTC. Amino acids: CAKPQGPSYEQYF.

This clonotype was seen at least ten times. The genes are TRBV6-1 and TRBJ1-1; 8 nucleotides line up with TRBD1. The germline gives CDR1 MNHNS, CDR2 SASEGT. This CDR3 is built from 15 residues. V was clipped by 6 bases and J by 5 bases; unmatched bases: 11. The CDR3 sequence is CASRKTGEVGTEAFF. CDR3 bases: TGTGCCAGCAGGAAGACAGGGGAGGTTGGAACTGAAGCTTTCTTT.

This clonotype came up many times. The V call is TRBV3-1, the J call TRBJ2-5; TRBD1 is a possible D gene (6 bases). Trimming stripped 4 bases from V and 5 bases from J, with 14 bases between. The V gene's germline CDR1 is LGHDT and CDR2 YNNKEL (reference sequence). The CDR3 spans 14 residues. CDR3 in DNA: TGTGCCAGCAGCCGAAACAGGGAGAGCGAGACCCAGTACTTC. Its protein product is CASSRNRESETQYF.